This TCR beta chain was sequenced in a study of blood T cell repertoires in COVID-19 (dated by TCRdb to 2020 to 2022). Concerning the study at large: Samples covering the acute and convalescent phases of COVID-19 were provided by collaborators in the United States, Italy and Spain. The prospective study material was composed of cDNA or gDNA derived from T cells, B-cell-depleted T cells, or PBMCs. Deeply sampled blood TCRbeta repertoires from subjects exposed to, actively infected with, or recovered from COVID-19 were included in the dataset. The repertoires were released in a freely available public database meant as a resource for research on the immune response to SARS-CoV-2. Samples were obtained from the ongoing ImmuneRACE study (first 160 participants) and from 1,254 subjects provided by 6 global collaborators. Sample metadata almost always included a de-identified subject ID, COVID-19 status, age in years and sex. HLA class I and class II types, where available, came from metadata supplied by the sample provider rather than from assay-based typing. What the authors observed across the whole study: The amount of clinical and demographic metadata varied by source and participant and was provided uncurated.

In the case of this clone: Its antigen target is currently unknown. Base-call qualities are not available, and no considerably larger clone is one nucleotide away.

The V and J ends are trimmed by 4 bases and 4 bases, leaving 13 bases between them. CDR1 and CDR2, looked up from the germline V gene, are SNHLY and FYNNEI. The CDR3, cysteine through phenylalanine, is 15 amino acids long. CDR3 DNA only is kept here, 45 bases in frame from base 1. The collaborating institutions used their own protocols to collect whole blood in K2EDTA tubes. For TCRbeta analysis, collaborator samples were shipped as frozen whole blood, as isolated PBMCs, or as DNA extracted from either sample type. TCRbeta CDR3 regions were amplified from genomic DNA by means of the immunoSEQ Assay, a bias-controlled multiplex PCR. The study's processing was this. Within the assay, amplification of reference gene primers was used to estimate how many nucleated cells each sample contained. To quantify the absolute abundance of each unique TCRbeta CDR3 rearrangement, sequence reads were collapsed and filtered. For each sample, productive Simpson clonality was calculated as the square root of Simpson's diversity index across productive rearrangements. The source is immuneACCESS, and TCRdb retained only in-frame sequences with V and J called. Part of the clones is not carried over; for the studies checked, unresolved V genes explain less than half of this, and the remainder is unexplained. V and J calls and clone size are copied from that table; D and trimming were computed from the DNA. The sample yields over 250,000 clones; 70% to 90% were counted once. The biggest ten clones account for about 5.1% of the sample.

Sequenced input: peripheral blood. This receptor was obtained from a man aged 50 to 59 with active or convalescent COVID-19. This chain joins TRBV2 to TRBJ2-2; the D gene assignment is ambiguous. Read as DNA, the sequence is TGTGCCAGCAGTGTTCAGCGCCCCAGCACCGGGGAGCTGTTTTTT. This encodes CASSVQRPSTGELFF.